This is a list of T cell receptor beta chains from one sample in a study of PD-1 blockade in classical Hodgkin lymphoma. This table comes from immunoSEQ multiplex PCR, and its TCRdb copy is limited to in-frame clones, with some not included. This sample has around 12,000 clones, with about nine tenths found just once. The starting material was CD4+ T cells from blood, obtained before the fourth cycle of nivolumab. These TCRs come from a human donor with classical Hodgkin lymphoma. CDR3s include the opening cysteine and the closing phenylalanine or tryptophan. D genes are given only for firm matches. Only some rows state a clone size, as once, few, many or a class for expanded clones.

>TRBJ2-5|TRBV4-1|few|TRBD1|17
CASSQTPGGSNSVTQYF
TGCGCCAGCAGCCAAACCCCAGGGGGCTCAAACTCGGTGACCCAGTACTTC
>TRBJ2-1|TRBV4-2|-|-|15
CASSQRQPSADEQFF
TGTGCCAGCAGCCAAAGACAACCAAGCGCGGATGAGCAGTTCTTC
>TRBJ2-5|TRBV5-1|-|TRBD2|15
CASSLVLSGQETQYF
TGCGCCAGCAGCTTGGTTCTTAGCGGGCAAGAGACCCAGTACTTC
>TRBJ1-5|TRBV19|-|-|14
CASWGSYSNQPQHF
TGTGCCAGCTGGGGCAGTTATAGCAATCAGCCCCAGCATTTT
>TRBJ2-5|TRBV4-1|-|TRBD2|17
CASSQGGAGGPGETQYF
TGCGCCAGCAGCCAAGGGGGTGCGGGAGGGCCGGGAGAGACCCAGTACTTC
>TRBJ2-7|TRBV28|-|-|15
CASSYQGSTKYEQYF
TGTGCCAGCAGTTATCAGGGGTCGACCAAATACGAGCAGTACTTC
>TRBJ1-6|TRBV27|-|-|13
CASSQQGRSPLHF
TGTGCCAGCAGTCAACAAGGGCGATCACCCCTCCACTTT
>TRBJ2-6|TRBV5-1|-|-|16
CASSLVGFSGANVLTF
TGCGCCAGCAGCTTGGTGGGTTTCTCTGGGGCCAACGTCCTGACTTTC
>TRBJ1-3|TRBV18|once|-|12
CASSESGNTIYF
TGTGCCAGCTCTGAATCGGGAAACACCATATATTTT
>TRBJ1-5|TRBV27|-|TRBD1|17
CASSSLGTGSTHQPQHF
TGTGCCAGCAGTTCCCTTGGGACAGGGAGCACCCATCAGCCCCAGCATTTT
>TRBJ1-5|TRBV5-1|-|TRBD1|14
CASSTTGGYQPQHF
TGCGCCAGCAGCACCACAGGGGGTTATCAGCCCCAGCATTTT
>TRBJ1-4|TRBV19|-|-|13
CASSWTVNEKLFF
TGTGCCAGTAGTTGGACAGTTAATGAAAAACTGTTTTTT